The source of this TCR beta chain is a study of patients and donors after allogeneic stem cell transplantation. With 2 bases clipped from V and 3 bases from J, the junction kept 1 base outside the gene matches. Germline V gives CDR1 MNHEY, CDR2 SVGEGT. This CDR3 is built from 15 residues. TCRdb redid the calling of the RT-PCR reads with MiXCR, one entry per CDR3 protein. The sample includes roughly 150,000 distinct CDR3 sequences, approximately 24% of them seen just once. The rearrangement joins TRBV6-2 or TRBV6-3 to TRBJ2-7; the match to TRBD2 covers 13 bases. The TCR sequence derives from a human donor who was either an allogeneic HSCT recipient or a stem cell or donor lymphocyte infusion donor (not recorded which). It is not recorded whose cells these are; they may come from a transplant donor. Input material: blood, either unsorted or a sorted T cell fraction (not recorded which). Written as DNA, the CDR3 is TGTGCCAGCAGTTACAGGACTAGCGGGGGCTACGAGCAGTACTTC. Its protein is CASSYRTSGGYEQYF.